What follows is one TCR beta chain and its context. Its antigen is unidentified. This sample is part of a study of T cell responses to AZD1222 COVID-19 vaccine. Study conclusions and caveats: Among the donors, most were white British and more were female, and clonal diversity was possibly underestimated. Sampled repertoires all dated from after the peak T cell response.

TCRdb's table, derived via immunoSEQ multiplex PCR, lists solely in-frame clones and lacks some. Among under 170,000 clones listed, approximately 90% were seen once. Second-dose schedules of about 4 or about 12 weeks were combined. Material: peripheral blood, obtained 28 days after the second AZD1222 dose. The receptor comes from an adult who received the AZD1222 COVID-19 vaccine.

The CDR3, as DNA: TGTGCCACCGCATGGGGGACAGGGGGCTCAGAGACCCAGTACTTC. Encoded protein: CATAWGTGGSETQYF. The chain couples TRBV28 to TRBJ2-5, with TRBD1 matching 12 bases. Looked up from germline, CDR1 is MDHEN and CDR2 is SYDVKM. V was clipped by 10 bases and J by 4 bases; unmatched bases: 10. CDR3 length equals 15 residues.